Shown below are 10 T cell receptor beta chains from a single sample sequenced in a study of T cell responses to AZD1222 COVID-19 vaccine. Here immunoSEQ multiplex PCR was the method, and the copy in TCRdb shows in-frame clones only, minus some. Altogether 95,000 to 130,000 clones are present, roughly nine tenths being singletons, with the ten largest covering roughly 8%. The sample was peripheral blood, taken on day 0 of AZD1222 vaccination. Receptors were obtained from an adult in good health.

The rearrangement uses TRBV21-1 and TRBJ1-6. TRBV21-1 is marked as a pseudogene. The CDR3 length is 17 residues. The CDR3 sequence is CASVTGSLPPWHSPLHF. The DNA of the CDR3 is TGTGCCAGCGTCACCGGGTCTCTACCACCTTGGCATTCACCCCTCCACTTT.

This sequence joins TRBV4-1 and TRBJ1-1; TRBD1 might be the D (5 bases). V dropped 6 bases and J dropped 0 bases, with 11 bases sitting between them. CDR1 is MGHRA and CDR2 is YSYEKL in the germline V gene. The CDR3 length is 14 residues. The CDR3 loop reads CASRGVLLNTEAFF. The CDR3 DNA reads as TGCGCCAGCAGGGGGGTCTTATTGAACACTGAAGCTTTCTTT.

CDR3 protein: CATSDLSSYNEQFF. As DNA, the CDR3 is TGTGCCACCAGTGACCTCTCCAGCTACAATGAGCAGTTCTTC. J is TRBJ2-1 and V is TRBV24-1; D is undetermined. From germline, CDR1 is KGHDR and CDR2 SFDVKD. The CDR3 totals 14 residues. V lost 4 bases and J lost 3, with 9 bases in between.

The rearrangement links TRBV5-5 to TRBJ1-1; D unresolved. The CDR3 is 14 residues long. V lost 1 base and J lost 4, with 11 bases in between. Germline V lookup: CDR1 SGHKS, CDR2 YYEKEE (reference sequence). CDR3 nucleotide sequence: TGTGCCAGCAGCTTGATTGGAGGGAGCACTGAAGCTTTCTTT. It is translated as CASSLIGGSTEAFF.

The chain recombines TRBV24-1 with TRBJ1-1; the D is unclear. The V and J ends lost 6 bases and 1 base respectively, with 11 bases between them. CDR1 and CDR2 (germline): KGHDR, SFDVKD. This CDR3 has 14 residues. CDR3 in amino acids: CATSQGSSNTEAFF. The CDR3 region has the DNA TGTGCCACCAGTCAAGGGAGTTCGAACACTGAAGCTTTCTTT.

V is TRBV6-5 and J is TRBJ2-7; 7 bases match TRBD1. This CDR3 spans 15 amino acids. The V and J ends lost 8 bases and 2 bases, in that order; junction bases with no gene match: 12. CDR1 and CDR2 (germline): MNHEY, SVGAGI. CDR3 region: CASVPSGTDTYEQYF. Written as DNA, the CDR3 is TGTGCCAGCGTCCCCTCCGGGACAGATACCTACGAGCAGTACTTC.

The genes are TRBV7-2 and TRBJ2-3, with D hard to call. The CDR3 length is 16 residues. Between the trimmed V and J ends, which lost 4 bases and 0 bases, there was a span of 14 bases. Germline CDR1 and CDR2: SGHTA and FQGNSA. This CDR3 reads CASSSPFTASTDTQYF. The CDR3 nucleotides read TGTGCCAGCAGCTCCCCCTTTACGGCTAGCACAGATACGCAGTATTTT.

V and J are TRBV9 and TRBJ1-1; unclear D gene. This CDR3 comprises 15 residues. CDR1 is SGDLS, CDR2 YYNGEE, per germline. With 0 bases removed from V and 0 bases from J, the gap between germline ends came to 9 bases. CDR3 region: CASSVVVGLNTEAFF. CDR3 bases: TGTGCCAGCAGCGTAGTTGTAGGGTTGAACACTGAAGCTTTCTTT.

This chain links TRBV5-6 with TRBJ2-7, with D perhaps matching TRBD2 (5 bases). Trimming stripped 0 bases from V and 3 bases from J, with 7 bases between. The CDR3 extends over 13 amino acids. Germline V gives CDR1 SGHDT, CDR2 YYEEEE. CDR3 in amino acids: CASSLAGNYEQYF. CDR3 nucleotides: TGTGCCAGCAGCTTGGCGGGAAACTACGAGCAGTACTTC. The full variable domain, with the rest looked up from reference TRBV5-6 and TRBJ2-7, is DAGVTQSPTHLIKTRGQQVTLRCSPKSGHDTVSWYQQALGQGPQFIFQYYEEEERQRGNFPDRFSGHQFPNYSSELNVNALLLGDSALYLCASSLAGNYEQYFGPGTRLTVT.

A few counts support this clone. In DNA form, the CDR3 reads TGTGCCAGCAGCTATATGGGGCCTAACACCGGGGAGCTGTTTTTT. Its translation is CASSYMGPNTGELFF. This chain joins TRBV7-2 and TRBJ2-2; weak D call: TRBD1 (5 bases). Trimming took off 4 bases at V and 2 bases at J, with 11 bases between the two ends. This CDR3 is built from 15 residues. Germline-derived CDR1 and CDR2 are SGHTA and FQGNSA.